This T cell receptor beta chain was recorded in a study of T cells in tuberculosis. Study-wide background: In South Africa, adults with active tuberculosis were compared with IGRA-negative and latently infected IGRA-positive adolescents.

Time point: new active TB diagnosis, blood taken before or within 7 days of starting treatment. Worth noting for this clone: Its target is unknown.

Sequenced by immunoSEQ multiplex PCR; TCRdb stores in-frame clones only, minus some. This sample yields approximately 31,000 clones, of which 86% are seen a single time; about 5% belongs to the top ten. Regarding the study as a whole: Cases with active tuberculosis were adults, while controls were adolescents.

Looked up from germline, CDR1 is MNHNS and CDR2 is SASEGT. CDR3 size: 15 residues. V was cut by 2 bases and J by 4 bases, with 14 bases left in between. The specimen was PBMCs, collected at tuberculosis diagnosis. The TCR was taken from an adult with tuberculosis. This chain links TRBV6-1 with TRBJ1-2; weak D call: TRBD1 (5 bases). The CDR3 DNA reads as TGTGCCAGCAGTGAACTTCAGACAGTTGGCTATGGCTACACCTTC. Its translation: CASSELQTVGYGYTF.